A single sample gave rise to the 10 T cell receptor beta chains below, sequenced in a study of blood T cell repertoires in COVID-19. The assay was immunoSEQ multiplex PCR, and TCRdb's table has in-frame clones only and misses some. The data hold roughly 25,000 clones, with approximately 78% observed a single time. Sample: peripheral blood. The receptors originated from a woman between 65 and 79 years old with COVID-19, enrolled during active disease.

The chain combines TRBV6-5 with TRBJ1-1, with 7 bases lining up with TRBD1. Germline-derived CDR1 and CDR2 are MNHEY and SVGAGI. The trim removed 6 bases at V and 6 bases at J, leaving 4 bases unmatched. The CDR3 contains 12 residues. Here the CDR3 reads CASSPTGSEAFF. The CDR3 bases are TGTGCCAGCAGCCCGACAGGGTCTGAAGCTTTCTTT.

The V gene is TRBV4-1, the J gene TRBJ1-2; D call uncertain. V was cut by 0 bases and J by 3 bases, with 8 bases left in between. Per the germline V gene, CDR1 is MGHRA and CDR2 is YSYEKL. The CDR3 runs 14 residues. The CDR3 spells CASSQDGTDYGYTF. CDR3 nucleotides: TGCGCCAGCAGCCAAGATGGCACCGACTATGGCTACACCTTC.

The CDR3 DNA sequence: TGTGCCAGCAGTTACTCGGGGCTAGCGGGAGCAAACTACAATGAGCAGTTCTTC. As protein: CASSYSGLAGANYNEQFF. The V gene is TRBV6-2 or TRBV6-3, the J gene TRBJ2-1, with 10 bases lining up with TRBD2. CDR1 and CDR2 (germline): MNHEY, SVGEGT. The length of the CDR3 is 18 residues. J was trimmed by 3 bases and V by 0 bases; bases with no gene match: 8.

CDR3 loop: CASSPIGGDGYTF. Written as DNA, the CDR3 is TGTGCCAGCAGTCCTATCGGAGGGGATGGCTACACCTTC. The chain is built from TRBV25-1 and TRBJ1-2; possible D gene TRBD1, 5 bases. CDR1 and CDR2 (germline): MGHDK, SYGVNS. Trimming shortened V by 5 bases and J by 6 bases, and 13 bases separated the two germline ends. CDR3 length: 13 amino acids.

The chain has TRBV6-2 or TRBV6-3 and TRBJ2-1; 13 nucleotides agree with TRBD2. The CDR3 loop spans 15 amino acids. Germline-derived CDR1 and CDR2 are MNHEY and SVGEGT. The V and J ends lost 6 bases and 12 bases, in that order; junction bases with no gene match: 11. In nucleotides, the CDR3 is TGTGCCAGCAGCTTGCGGACTAGCGGGAGCGGACCGCAGTTCTTC. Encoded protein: CASSLRTSGSGPQFF.

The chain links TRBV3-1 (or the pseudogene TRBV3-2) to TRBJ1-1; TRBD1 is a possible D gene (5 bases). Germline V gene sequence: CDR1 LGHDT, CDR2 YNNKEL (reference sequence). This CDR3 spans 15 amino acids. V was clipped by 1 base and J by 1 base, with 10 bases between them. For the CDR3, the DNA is TGTGCCAGCAGCCAAGGGGGCGCAGGGAACACTGAAGCTTTCTTT. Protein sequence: CASSQGGAGNTEAFF.

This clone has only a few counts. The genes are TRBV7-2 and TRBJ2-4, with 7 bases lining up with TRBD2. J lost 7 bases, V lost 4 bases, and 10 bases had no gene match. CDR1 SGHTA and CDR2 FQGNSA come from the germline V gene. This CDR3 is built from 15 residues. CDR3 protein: CASSSPTWGGNIQYF. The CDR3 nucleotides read TGTGCCAGCAGCTCGCCCACTTGGGGGGGTAACATTCAGTACTTC. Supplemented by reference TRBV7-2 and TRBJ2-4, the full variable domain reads GAGVSQSPSNKVTEKGKDVELRCDPISGHTALYWYRQSLGQGLEFLIYFQGNSAPDKSGLPSDRFSAERTGGSVSTLTIQRTQQEDSAVYLCASSSPTWGGNIQYFGAGTRLSVL.

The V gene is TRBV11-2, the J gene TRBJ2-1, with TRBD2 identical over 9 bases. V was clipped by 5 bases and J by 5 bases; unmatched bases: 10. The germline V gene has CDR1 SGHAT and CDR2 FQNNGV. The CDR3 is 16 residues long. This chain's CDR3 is CASSPLASGVNNEQFF. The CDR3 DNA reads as TGTGCCAGCAGCCCTCTTGCTAGCGGGGTAAACAATGAGCAGTTCTTC.

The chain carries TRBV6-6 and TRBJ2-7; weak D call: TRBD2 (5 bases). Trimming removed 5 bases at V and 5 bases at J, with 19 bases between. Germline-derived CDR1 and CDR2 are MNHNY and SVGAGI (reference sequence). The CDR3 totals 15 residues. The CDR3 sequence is CASSPVRGSEDEQYF. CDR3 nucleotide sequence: TGTGCCAGCAGTCCGGTCCGGGGTTCAGAGGACGAGCAGTACTTC.

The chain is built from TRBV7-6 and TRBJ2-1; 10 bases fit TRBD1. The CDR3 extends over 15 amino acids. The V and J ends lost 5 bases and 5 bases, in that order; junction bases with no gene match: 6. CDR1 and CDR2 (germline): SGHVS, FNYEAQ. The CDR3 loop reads CASSRGTGANNEQFF. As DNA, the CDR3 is TGTGCCAGCAGCAGAGGGACAGGGGCTAACAATGAGCAGTTCTTC.